Following are 23 T cell receptor beta chains from one sample sequenced in a study of glioma-infiltrating T cells after dendritic cell vaccination. TCRdb's copy holds only in-frame clones and misses some; the assay was immunoSEQ multiplex PCR. The sample shows around 60,000 clones, roughly 84% of them seen only once. The time point: after dendritic cell vaccination, including at tumor progression/relapse. Specimen: blood, collected after dendritic cell vaccination. All receptors derive from a human donor with glioblastoma.

V gene TRBV14 combines with J gene TRBJ1-3; D unclear. Looked up from germline, CDR1 is SGHDN and CDR2 is FVKESK. This CDR3 comprises 12 residues. The V end was cut by 7 bases, the J end by 0 bases, with 4 bases between. CDR3 residues: CASTFSGNTIYF. The CDR3 nucleotides are TGTGCCAGCACTTTCTCTGGAAACACCATATATTTT.

The chain has TRBV10-3 and TRBJ2-7, with D hard to call. V gave up 4 bases and J gave up 7 bases, with 17 bases separating them. CDR1 and CDR2 from the germline V gene are ENHRY and SYGVKD. The CDR3 runs to 14 residues. The CDR3 loop is CAISASPTGGEQYF. The CDR3 nucleotides read TGTGCCATCAGTGCCTCGCCGACGGGTGGAGAGCAGTACTTC.

The rearrangement joins TRBV27 to TRBJ2-1; TRBD1 matches 7 bases. Trimming cost V 6 bases and J 4 bases; bases outside gene matches: 0. Germline V gene data show CDR1 as MNHEY and CDR2 as SMNVEV (reference sequence). The CDR3 is 12 residues long. The CDR3 reads CASRTGYNEQFF. As DNA, the CDR3 is TGTGCCAGCAGGACAGGGTACAATGAGCAGTTCTTC.

This CDR3 is CASSVGSSGSYEQYF. Here the CDR3 DNA reads TGTGCCAGCAGCGTAGGGTCTAGCGGATCCTACGAGCAGTACTTC. This chain links TRBV9 with TRBJ2-7, with TRBD2 matching over 7 bases. The germline V gene has CDR1 SGDLS and CDR2 YYNGEE. J lost 1 base, V lost 0 bases, and 4 bases had no gene match. The CDR3 covers 15 residues.

This clone appeared once. The chain uses TRBV19 and TRBJ2-7; 8 positions match TRBD1. Trimming removed 3 bases from V and 0 bases from J; junction bases left unmatched: 1. The germline gives CDR1 LNHDA, CDR2 SQIVND (reference sequence). This CDR3 is built from 14 residues. The CDR3: CASSIGTGSYEQYF. CDR3 nucleotides: TGTGCCAGTAGTATTGGGACAGGCTCCTACGAGCAGTACTTC.

The rearrangement joins TRBV4-3 to TRBJ1-2; D is unresolved. V lost 0 bases and J 8 bases, leaving 16 bases between the germline ends. The CDR3 contains 15 residues. Germline assignment: CDR1 LGHNA and CDR2 YSLEER. The CDR3 DNA reads TGCGCCAGCAGCCAAGATGTGACGGGGATTTTGGGCTACACCTTC. Amino acid sequence: CASSQDVTGILGYTF.

This chain joins TRBV19 and TRBJ1-2; 7 bases map to TRBD1. J was trimmed by 3 bases and V by 6 bases; bases with no gene match: 4. The CDR3 consists of 13 residues. Germline V gene sequence: CDR1 LNHDA, CDR2 SQIVND (reference sequence). CDR3 amino acids: CASRDRQYYGYTF. The CDR3 nucleotides read TGTGCCAGTAGGGACAGGCAATACTATGGCTACACCTTC.

CDR3: CASSQVLGGEKFF. CDR3 nucleotides: TGCGCCAGCAGCCAAGTTTTGGGGGGGGAAAAGTTCTTC. The chain uses TRBV4-3 and TRBJ2-1, with 7 bases identical to TRBD2. Germline values: CDR1 LGHNA, CDR2 YSLEER. CDR3 length: 13 residues. V dropped 1 base and J dropped 14; count of bases not matched to a gene: 8.

This sequence joins TRBV7-9 and TRBJ2-7, with 10 bases aligning to TRBD1. The CDR3 covers 17 residues. J lost 4 bases, V lost 5 bases, and 14 bases had no gene match. Per the germline V gene, CDR1 is SEHNR and CDR2 is FQNEAQ (reference sequence). CDR3: CASSPPNPGQGGYEQYF. The CDR3 DNA reads as TGTGCCAGCAGCCCTCCCAATCCCGGACAGGGGGGTTACGAGCAGTACTTC. The full variable domain, completed using reference TRBV7-9 and TRBJ2-7, is DTGVSQNPRHKITKRGQNVTFRCDPISEHNRLYWYRQTLGQGPEFLTYFQNEAQLEKSRLLSDRFSAERPKGSFSTLEIQRTEQGDSAMYLCASSPPNPGQGGYEQYFGPGTRLTVT.

DNA for the CDR3: TGTGCCAGCCATCCAGCGGGGGTCGGGAATGAGCAGTTCTTC. It codes for CASHPAGVGNEQFF. The V and J genes are TRBV7-9 and TRBJ2-1; 8 bases fit TRBD2. Germline V gene data show CDR1 as SEHNR and CDR2 as FQNEAQ (reference sequence). The V segment lost 8 bases and the J segment 7 bases; nucleotides outside the gene matches: 10. The CDR3 extends over 14 amino acids.

In regard to this clone: This sample also contains other DNA sequences that code for the same CDR3. The CDR3: CATSRSLDSAQSSYNSPLHF. CDR3 nucleotide sequence: TGTGCCACCAGCAGAAGTTTGGACAGCGCTCAGAGCTCCTATAATTCACCCCTCCACTTT. This chain connects TRBV15 to TRBJ1-6; D possibly corresponds to TRBD1 (6 bases). There are 20 residues in the CDR3. Germline V gene lookup returns CDR1 LNHNV and CDR2 YYDKDF (reference sequence). Trimming removed 2 bases from V and 0 bases from J, with 20 bases in between.

This clone was seen a few times. The chain combines TRBV5-5 with TRBJ1-1; 8 bases match TRBD1. Germline CDR1 and CDR2: SGHKS and YYEKEE (reference sequence). The J segment lost 5 bases and the V segment lost 0 bases, leaving 0 bases of the junction unmatched. This CDR3 spans 13 amino acids. This CDR3 reads CASSLGTGTEAFF. DNA for the CDR3: TGTGCCAGCAGCTTGGGGACAGGGACTGAAGCTTTCTTT.

V gene TRBV6-6 combines with J gene TRBJ1-2, with a tentative D call TRBD1 (6 bases). Trimming cost V 4 bases and J 0 bases, with 12 bases left between them. Germline CDR1 is MNHNY and CDR2 is SVGAGI (reference sequence). The length of the CDR3 is 15 residues. The CDR3 here is CASSSTGPANYGYTF. CDR3 DNA: TGTGCCAGCAGTTCTACAGGGCCAGCTAACTATGGCTACACCTTC.

The chain links TRBV7-9 to TRBJ2-7; D remains ambiguous. Germline CDR1 SEHNR, CDR2 FQNEAQ (reference sequence). This CDR3 spans 11 amino acids. V lost 1 base, J lost 5 bases, and 3 bases lay in between. This chain's CDR3 is CASSLGDEQYF. CDR3 DNA sequence: TGTGCCAGCAGCTTAGGAGACGAGCAGTACTTC.

The V call is TRBV5-6, the J call TRBJ1-1; 7 positions agree with TRBD1. Germline V gives CDR1 SGHDT, CDR2 YYEEEE. There are 12 residues in the CDR3. V was clipped by 4 bases and J by 5 bases; unmatched bases: 2. CDR3 nucleotide sequence: TGTGCCAGCAGCGCAGGGGGTACTGAAGCTTTCTTT. Amino acid sequence: CASSAGGTEAFF.

The rearrangement links TRBV11-2 to TRBJ2-7, with TRBD2 matching over 8 bases. CDR1 and CDR2 (germline): SGHAT, FQNNGV. The junction had 11 bases not matched to a gene; V was cut back by 0 bases and J by 1 base. The CDR3 has 18 amino acids. The CDR3 nucleotides read TGTGCCAGCAGCTTAGATTACGGTCCGGGGGGGTTATCCTACGAGCAGTACTTC. Translating it yields CASSLDYGPGGLSYEQYF.

J is TRBJ2-7 and V is TRBV19; 8 nucleotides line up with TRBD1. J was trimmed by 1 base and V by 3 bases; bases with no gene match: 5. The CDR3 extends over 15 amino acids. Looked up from germline, CDR1 is LNHDA and CDR2 is SQIVND (reference sequence). In nucleotides, the CDR3 is TGTGCCAGTAGTATCGGCAGGGGGCTTTCCTACGAGCAGTACTTC. It specifies CASSIGRGLSYEQYF.

J is TRBJ2-7 and V is TRBV11-2; TRBD1 matches 10 bases. Losses at the gene ends were 1 base for V and 2 bases for J; bases not matched to a gene: 5. The CDR3 length is 16 residues. CDR1 and CDR2 (germline): SGHAT, FQNNGV. The CDR3 region has the DNA TGTGCCAGCAGCTTAGTGTGGGGACAGGGGACCTACGAGCAGTACTTC. It codes for CASSLVWGQGTYEQYF.

The DNA of the CDR3 is TGTGCCAGCAGTTTATCGTTCAGAGATAGGGGGGGTTCCTACAATGAGCAGTTCTTC. Translation: CASSLSFRDRGGSYNEQFF. The rearrangement joins TRBV27 to TRBJ2-1, with a weak D call TRBD2 (7 bases). CDR1 is MNHEY and CDR2 is SMNVEV in the germline V gene (reference sequence). Trimming cost V 0 bases and J 1 base, with 19 bases left between them. This CDR3 comprises 19 residues.

CDR3 sequence: CASSVEGQGYYGYTF. For the CDR3, the DNA is TGTGCCAGCAGCGTGGAGGGACAGGGGTACTATGGCTACACCTTC. The V gene is TRBV9, the J gene TRBJ1-2; 10 nucleotides line up with TRBD1. The CDR3 has 15 residues. The V gene end was trimmed by 2 bases and the J gene end by 3 bases; junction bases not matched to a gene: 4. In germline, CDR1 is SGDLS, CDR2 YYNGEE.

This clone has a single count. This rearrangement joins TRBV7-2 to TRBJ2-1; D ambiguous. V lost 6 bases, J lost 6 bases, and 9 bases lay in between. This CDR3 has 12 amino acids. The V gene's germline CDR1 is SGHTA and CDR2 FQGNSA. Here the CDR3 DNA reads TGTGCCAGCAGGCAGGATCTCAATGAGCAGTTCTTC. Its translation: CASRQDLNEQFF.

The CDR3 sequence is CASSQGGQRYGYTF. Written as DNA, the CDR3 is TGCGCCAGCAGCCAGGGGGGACAGCGCTATGGCTACACCTTC. The V gene is TRBV4-1, the J gene TRBJ1-2, with 7 nucleotides matching TRBD1. The CDR3 is made up of 14 amino acids. Germline CDR1 reads MGHRA; CDR2 reads YSYEKL. Unmatched junction bases numbered 5, after V lost 3 bases and J lost 4 bases.

In this sample, this clone turned up a few times. The V and J genes are TRBV2 and TRBJ2-7; no clear D. The CDR3 has 12 amino acids. Trimming left V 7 bases short and J 6 bases short, with 13 bases between. Germline values: CDR1 SNHLY, CDR2 FYNNEI. CDR3 residues: CASTGKAAEQYF. The CDR3 DNA follows: TGTGCCAGCACAGGTAAAGCCGCCGAGCAGTACTTC.